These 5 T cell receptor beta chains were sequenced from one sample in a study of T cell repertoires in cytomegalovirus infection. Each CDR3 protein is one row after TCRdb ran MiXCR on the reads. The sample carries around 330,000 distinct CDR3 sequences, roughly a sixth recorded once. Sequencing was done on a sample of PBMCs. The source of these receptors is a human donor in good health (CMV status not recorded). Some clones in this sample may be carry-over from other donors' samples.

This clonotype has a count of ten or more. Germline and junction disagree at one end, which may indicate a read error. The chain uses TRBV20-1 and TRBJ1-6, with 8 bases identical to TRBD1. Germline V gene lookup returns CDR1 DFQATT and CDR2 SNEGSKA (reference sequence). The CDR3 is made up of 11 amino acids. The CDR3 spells CSARSEGQATF. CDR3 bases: TGCAGTGCTAGAAGCGAGGGACAGGCCACCTTT.

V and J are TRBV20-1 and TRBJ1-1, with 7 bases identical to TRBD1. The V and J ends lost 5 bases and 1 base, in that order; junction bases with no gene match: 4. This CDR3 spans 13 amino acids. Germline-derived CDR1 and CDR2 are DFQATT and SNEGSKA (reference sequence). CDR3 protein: CSAPGQANTEAFF. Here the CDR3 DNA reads TGCAGTGCTCCCGGACAGGCGAACACTGAAGCTTTCTTT.

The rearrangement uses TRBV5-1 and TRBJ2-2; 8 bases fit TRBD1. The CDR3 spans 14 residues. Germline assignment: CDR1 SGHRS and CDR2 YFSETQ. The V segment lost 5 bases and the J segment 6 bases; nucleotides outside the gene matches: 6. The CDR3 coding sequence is TGCGCCAGCAGTTACCGACAGGGGCCCGGGGAGCTGTTTTTT. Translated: CASSYRQGPGELFF.

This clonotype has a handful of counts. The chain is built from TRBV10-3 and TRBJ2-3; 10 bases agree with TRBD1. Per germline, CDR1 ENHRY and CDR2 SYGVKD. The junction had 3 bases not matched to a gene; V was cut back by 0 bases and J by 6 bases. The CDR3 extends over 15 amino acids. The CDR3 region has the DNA TGTGCCATCAGTGAGTCGACAGGGGGCGGCGATACGCAGTATTTT. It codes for CAISESTGGGDTQYF.

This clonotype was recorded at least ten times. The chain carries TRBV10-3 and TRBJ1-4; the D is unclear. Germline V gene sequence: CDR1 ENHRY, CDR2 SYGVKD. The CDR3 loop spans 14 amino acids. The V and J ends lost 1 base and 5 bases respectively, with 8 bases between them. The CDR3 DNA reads TGTGCCATCAGTGAGTGGGCGGGAAATGAAAAACTGTTTTTT. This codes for CAISEWAGNEKLFF.